This TCR beta chain came from a study of T cell responses to AZD1222 COVID-19 vaccine. Whole-study findings and limits: Repertoire sampling happened only post peak T cell response.

TCRdb's copy holds only in-frame clones and misses some; the assay was immunoSEQ multiplex PCR. This sample has around 75,000 clones, with 70% to 90% found just once. Trimming stripped 1 base from V and 1 base from J, with 15 bases between. From germline, CDR1 is SEHNR and CDR2 FQNEAQ (reference sequence). The CDR3 covers 17 residues. Points on this clone: The antigen is unknown.

Sequenced material: peripheral blood, taken on day 0 of AZD1222 vaccination. This clonotype was obtained from an adult in good health. The chain links TRBV7-9 to TRBJ2-3, with D perhaps matching TRBD1 or TRBD2 (5 bases each). Here the CDR3 reads CASSLVKGDAGTDTQYF. CDR3 DNA: TGTGCCAGCAGCTTAGTGAAAGGGGACGCCGGCACAGATACGCAGTATTTT.